The 10 T cell receptor beta chains reported below all come from one sample, sequenced in a study of human T cells and chemical hapten exposure. TCRdb itself ran the RACE reads through MiXCR, one entry per CDR3 protein. The repertoire holds more than 250,000 distinct CDR3 sequences, with approximately 8.6% as singletons. Regarding time point: pre-sensitization, week 0. Described treatment: therapeutic diphenylcyclopropenone sensitization with weekly scalp DPC. This sample comprised whole blood, obtained in connection with sensitization to the hapten diphenylcyclopropenone (DPC). The receptors were sampled from a woman aged 40 to 50 with alopecia areata. Some clones in this sample may be carry-over from other donors' samples.

This clonotype was detected a few times. This chain joins TRBV6-2 or TRBV6-3 and TRBJ2-4; 8 bases line up with TRBD2. CDR3 length equals 14 residues. CDR1 MNHEY and CDR2 SVGEGT come from the germline V gene. J was trimmed by 7 bases and V by 5 bases; bases with no gene match: 7. CDR3 sequence: CASSNLAGRNIQYF. In DNA form, the CDR3 reads TGTGCCAGCAGTAACCTAGCGGGCAGGAACATTCAGTACTTC.

This clonotype was seen at least ten times. This sequence joins TRBV7-9 and TRBJ1-6; D remains ambiguous. Trimming pared 1 base from V and 7 bases from J, leaving 11 bases between. The length of the CDR3 is 15 residues. CDR1 is SEHNR and CDR2 is FQNEAQ in the germline V gene (reference sequence). The chain's CDR3 is CASSLVGIGNSPLHF. The CDR3, as DNA: TGTGCCAGCAGCTTAGTGGGAATCGGGAATTCACCCCTCCACTTT.

The rearrangement uses TRBV7-2 and TRBJ2-1; tentatively, D is TRBD2 (6 bases). V gave up 5 bases and J gave up 3 bases, with 14 bases separating them. The CDR3 extends over 15 amino acids. Germline lookup yields CDR1 SGHTA and CDR2 FQGNSA. DNA for the CDR3: TGTGCCAGCAGCACCGATAGCGGCTACTACAATGAGCAGTTCTTC. Its translation: CASSTDSGYYNEQFF.

This clonotype was seen more than once but under ten times. The V gene is TRBV7-2, the J gene TRBJ2-3; no definite D call. Trimming pared 2 bases from V and 4 bases from J, leaving 7 bases between. Germline V gene sequence: CDR1 SGHTA, CDR2 FQGNSA. This CDR3 is built from 13 residues. The CDR3, as DNA: TGTGCCAGCAGCTTACCGGTAGCAGATACGCAGTATTTT. As protein: CASSLPVADTQYF. Full variable domain (remainder filled in from reference TRBV7-2 and TRBJ2-3): GAGVSQSPSNKVTEKGKDVELRCDPISGHTALYWYRQSLGQGLEFLIYFQGNSAPDKSGLPSDRFSAERTGGSVSTLTIQRTQQEDSAVYLCASSLPVADTQYFGPGTRLTVL.

This chain uses TRBV19 with TRBJ1-5; the D is unclear. Trimming shortened V by 2 bases and J by 4 bases, and 21 bases separated the two germline ends. The CDR3 runs to 18 residues. Germline assignment: CDR1 LNHDA and CDR2 SQIVND (reference sequence). CDR3 DNA sequence: TGTGCCAGTAGTATAAGGTCAGCTGACGCCGGGAGGAATCAGCCCCAGCATTTT. This sequence encodes CASSIRSADAGRNQPQHF.

Many counts were recorded for this clonotype. The rearrangement joins TRBV27 to TRBJ1-1; 7 bases are a match to TRBD1. V dropped 5 bases and J dropped 6; count of bases not matched to a gene: 6. Germline CDR1 and CDR2: MNHEY and SMNVEV (reference sequence). CDR3 length: 13 amino acids. The CDR3 reads CASSIQGDAEAFF. The CDR3 DNA follows: TGTGCCAGCAGTATCCAGGGGGACGCTGAAGCTTTCTTT.

This clonotype was counted at least ten times. The DNA of the CDR3 is TGTGCCAACGCCCCCGGGGGCGCTTATGGCTACACCTTC. It encodes CANAPGGAYGYTF. This chain links TRBV28 with TRBJ1-2; maybe TRBD1 (6 bases). V was clipped by 10 bases and J by 5 bases, with 17 bases between them. This CDR3 is built from 13 residues. Germline loops: CDR1 MDHEN, CDR2 SYDVKM.

The CDR3 DNA reads TGCAGTGCCCCGTCGGGACTTCACTCCTACGAGCAGTACTTC. Translating gives CSAPSGLHSYEQYF. This chain connects TRBV20-1 to TRBJ2-7, with a weak D call TRBD2 (6 bases). The CDR3 has 14 amino acids. Trimming left V 6 bases short and J 0 bases short, with 15 bases between. CDR1 and CDR2 (germline): DFQATT, SNEGSKA (reference sequence).

This clonotype has ten or more counts. The chain is built from TRBV28 and TRBJ1-3, with 10 positions matching TRBD1. CDR3 length: 15 residues. In germline, CDR1 is MDHEN, CDR2 SYDVKM. Germline trimming cut 8 bases from V and 4 bases from J; bases unmatched to any gene: 8. Here the CDR3 reads CASRRQGARGNTIYF. The CDR3 region has the DNA TGTGCCAGCCGGAGACAGGGGGCGCGGGGAAACACCATATATTTT. The variable domain in full, with the rest retrieved from reference TRBV28 and TRBJ1-3, is DVKVTQSSRYLVKRTGEKVFLECVQDMDHENMFWYRQDPGLGLRLIYFSYDVKMKEKGDIPEGYSVSREKKERFSLILESASTNQTSMYLCASRRQGARGNTIYFGEGSWLTVV.

The chain joins TRBV7-6 to TRBJ2-6; the match to TRBD1 covers 10 bases. The CDR3 runs 19 residues. Germline-derived CDR1 and CDR2 are SGHVS and FNYEAQ. J gave up 4 bases and V 4 bases, and 13 bases lay outside the gene matches. Written as DNA, the CDR3 is TGTGCCAGCAGCTCGGACAGGGGGAGAATAGCGGGCGGGGCCAACGTCCTGACTTTC. This encodes CASSSDRGRIAGGANVLTF.